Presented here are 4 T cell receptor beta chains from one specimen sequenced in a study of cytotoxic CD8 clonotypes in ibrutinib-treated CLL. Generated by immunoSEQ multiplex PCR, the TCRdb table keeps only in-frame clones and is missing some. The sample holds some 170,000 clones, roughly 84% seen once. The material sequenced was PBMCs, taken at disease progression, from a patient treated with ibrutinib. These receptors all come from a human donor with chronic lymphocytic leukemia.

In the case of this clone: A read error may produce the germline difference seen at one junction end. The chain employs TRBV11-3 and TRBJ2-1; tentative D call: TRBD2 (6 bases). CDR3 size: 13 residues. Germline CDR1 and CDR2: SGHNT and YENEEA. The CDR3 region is CASSPGTYSEQFF. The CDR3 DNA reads TGTGCCAGCAGCCCCGGGACTTACAGTGAGCAGTTCTTC.

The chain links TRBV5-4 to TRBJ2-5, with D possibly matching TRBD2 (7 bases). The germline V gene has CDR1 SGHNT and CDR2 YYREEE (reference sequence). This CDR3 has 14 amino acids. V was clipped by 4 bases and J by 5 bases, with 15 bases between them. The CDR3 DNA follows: TGTGCCAGCAGCCCGGTGGGGGGGCTGGAGACCCAGTACTTC. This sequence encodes CASSPVGGLETQYF.

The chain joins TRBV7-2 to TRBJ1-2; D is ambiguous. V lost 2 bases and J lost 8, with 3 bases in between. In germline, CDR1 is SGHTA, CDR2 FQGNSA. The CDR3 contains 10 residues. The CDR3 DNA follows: TGTGCCAGCAGCTTATACGGCTACACCTTC. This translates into CASSLYGYTF.

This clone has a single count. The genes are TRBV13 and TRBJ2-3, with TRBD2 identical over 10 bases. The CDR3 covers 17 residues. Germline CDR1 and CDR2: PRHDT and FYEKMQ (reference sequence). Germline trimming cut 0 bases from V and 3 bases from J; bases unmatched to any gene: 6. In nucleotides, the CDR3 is TGTGCCAGCAGCTTAGGAGGAACTAGCGGGATAACAGATACGCAGTATTTT. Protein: CASSLGGTSGITDTQYF.